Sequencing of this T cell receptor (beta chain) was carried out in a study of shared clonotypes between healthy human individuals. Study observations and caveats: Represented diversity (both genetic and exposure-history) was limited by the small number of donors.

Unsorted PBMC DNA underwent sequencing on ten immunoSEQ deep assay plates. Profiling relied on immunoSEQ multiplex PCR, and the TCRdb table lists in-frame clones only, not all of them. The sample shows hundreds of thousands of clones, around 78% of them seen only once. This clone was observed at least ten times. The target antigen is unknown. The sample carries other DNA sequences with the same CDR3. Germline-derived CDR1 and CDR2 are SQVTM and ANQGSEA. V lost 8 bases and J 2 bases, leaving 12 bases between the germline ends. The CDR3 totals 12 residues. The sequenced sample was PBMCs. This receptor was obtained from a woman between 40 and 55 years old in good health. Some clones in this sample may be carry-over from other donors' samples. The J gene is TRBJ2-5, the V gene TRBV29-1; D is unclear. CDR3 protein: CSYNGIQETQYF. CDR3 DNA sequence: TGCAGCTACAACGGAATACAAGAGACCCAGTACTTC.